These T cell receptor beta chains were read from a single sample in a study of blood T cells in healthy people across ages. TCRdb reprocessed the 5' RACE reads with MiXCR, giving one entry per CDR3 protein. This sample has 800,000 or so distinct CDR3 sequences, with 55% to 65% found just once. Material for sequencing was blood. Receptors originate from a young man in good health. Both conserved end residues are part of each CDR3. A D gene is named only where the DNA matches it firmly. Not all rows give a size; the values are once, few, many and, for expanded clones, a class.

>TRBD2|TRBJ2-7|.|TRBV12-3/TRBV12-4
TGTGCCAGCAGCGGCCTAGCGGGGGCCATCTCCTACAATGAGCAGTACTTC
CASSGLAGAISYNEQYF
>.|TRBJ1-2|.|TRBV6-1
TGTGCCAGCAAGATGGGGAGGGAAATCTATGGCTACACCTTC
CASKMGREIYGYTF
>TRBD1|TRBJ1-5|.|TRBV4-2
TGTGCCAGCAGCCAAGCGGGGACAGGGGAGTATCAGCCCCAGCATTTT
CASSQAGTGEYQPQHF
>.|TRBJ1-6|few|TRBV4-3
TGCGCCAGCAGCCAAGCTGTCGGGAAAAATAATTCACCCCTCCACTTT
CASSQAVGKNNSPLHF
>.|TRBJ2-5|.|TRBV10-3
TGTGCCATCAGTCAGGTAGAAGAGACCCAGTACTTC
CAISQVEETQYF
>.|TRBJ2-5|.|TRBV29-1
TGCAGCCAGGGGCTTCTAGGGGAGACCCAGTACTTC
CSQGLLGETQYF
>TRBD1|TRBJ2-5|.|TRBV4-3
TGCGCCAGCAGCCAAGATCCCCAGACAGGGGGGACCCAGTACTTC
CASSQDPQTGGTQYF
>TRBD1|TRBJ2-7|.|TRBV12-3/TRBV12-4
TGTGCCAGCAGTGAGACAGGGTTCCTCTACGAGCAGTACTTC
CASSETGFLYEQYF
>.|TRBJ1-6|.|TRBV28
TGTGCCAGCAGTACAGGGCTTTATAATTCACCCCTCCACTTT
CASSTGLYNSPLHF
>.|TRBJ2-1|.|TRBV27
TGTGCCAGCAGTTTAAGGTCCCCAGCCGCGGGGAGCTCCTACAATGAGCAGTTCTTC
CASSLRSPAAGSSYNEQFF
>.|TRBJ1-1|.|TRBV20-1
TGCAGTGCTAGAGACGTCGAGACGGCGAACACTGAAGCTTTCTTT
CSARDVETANTEAFF
>.|TRBJ2-7|few|TRBV9
TGTGCCAGCAGCGTATGGATTGGCCCCGGGGACGAGCAGTACTTC
CASSVWIGPGDEQYF
>.|TRBJ2-4|.|TRBV11-1
TGTGCCAGCAGCCAAGGGGATTCAGACAGGGCCAAAAACATTCAGTACTTC
CASSQGDSDRAKNIQYF